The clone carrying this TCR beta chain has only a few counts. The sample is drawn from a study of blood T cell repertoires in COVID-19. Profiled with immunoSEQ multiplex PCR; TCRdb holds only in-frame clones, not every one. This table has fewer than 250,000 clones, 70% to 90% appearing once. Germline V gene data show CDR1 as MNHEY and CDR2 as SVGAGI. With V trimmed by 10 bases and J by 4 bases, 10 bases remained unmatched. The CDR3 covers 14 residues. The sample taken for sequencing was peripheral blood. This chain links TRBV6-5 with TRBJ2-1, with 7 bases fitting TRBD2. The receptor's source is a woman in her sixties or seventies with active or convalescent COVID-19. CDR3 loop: CATVAPGGYNEQFF. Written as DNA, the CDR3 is TGTGCCACCGTTGCTCCGGGGGGTTACAATGAGCAGTTCTTC.